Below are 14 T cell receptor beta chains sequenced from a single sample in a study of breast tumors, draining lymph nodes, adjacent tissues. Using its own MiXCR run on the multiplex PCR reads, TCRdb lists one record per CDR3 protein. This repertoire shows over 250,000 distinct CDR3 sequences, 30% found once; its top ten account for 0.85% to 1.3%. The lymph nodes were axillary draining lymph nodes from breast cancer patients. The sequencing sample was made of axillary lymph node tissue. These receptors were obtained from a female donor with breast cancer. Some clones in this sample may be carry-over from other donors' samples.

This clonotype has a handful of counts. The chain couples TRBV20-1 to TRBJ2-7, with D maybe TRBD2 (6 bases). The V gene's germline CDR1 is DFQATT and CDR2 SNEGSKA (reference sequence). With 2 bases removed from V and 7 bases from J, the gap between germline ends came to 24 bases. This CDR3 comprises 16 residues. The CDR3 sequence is CSARSRLVAASGEQYF. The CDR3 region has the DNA TGCAGTGCTAGAAGCCGATTGGTAGCGGCATCGGGGGAGCAGTACTTC.

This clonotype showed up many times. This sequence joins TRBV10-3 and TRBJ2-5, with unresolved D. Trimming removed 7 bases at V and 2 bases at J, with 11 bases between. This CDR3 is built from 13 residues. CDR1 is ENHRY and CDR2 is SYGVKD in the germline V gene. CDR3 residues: CAIKRVGQETQYF. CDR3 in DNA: TGTGCCATCAAAAGGGTGGGTCAAGAGACCCAGTACTTC.

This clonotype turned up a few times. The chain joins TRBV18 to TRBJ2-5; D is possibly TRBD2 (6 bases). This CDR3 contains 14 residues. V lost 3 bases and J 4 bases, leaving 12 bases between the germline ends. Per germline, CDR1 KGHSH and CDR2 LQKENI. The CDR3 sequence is CASSPAGSGETQYF. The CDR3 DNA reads TGTGCCAGCTCACCGGCCGGGAGTGGAGAGACCCAGTACTTC.

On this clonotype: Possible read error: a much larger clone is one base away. The CDR3 DNA sequence: TGCGCCAGCAGCCTGTCCCTACCATCCATTCCCTACGAGCAGTACTTC. The encoded protein is CASSLSLPSIPYEQYF. The rearrangement uses TRBV5-1 and TRBJ2-7; the D is unclear. The length of the CDR3 is 16 residues. Trimming shortened V by 4 bases and J by 2 bases, and 19 bases separated the two germline ends. Looked up from germline, CDR1 is SGHRS and CDR2 is YFSETQ.

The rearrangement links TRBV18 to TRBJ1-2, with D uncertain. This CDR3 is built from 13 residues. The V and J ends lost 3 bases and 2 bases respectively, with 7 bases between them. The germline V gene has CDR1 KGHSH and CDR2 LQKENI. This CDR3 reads CASSPTVNYGYTF. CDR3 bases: TGTGCCAGCTCACCCACTGTCAACTATGGCTACACCTTC.

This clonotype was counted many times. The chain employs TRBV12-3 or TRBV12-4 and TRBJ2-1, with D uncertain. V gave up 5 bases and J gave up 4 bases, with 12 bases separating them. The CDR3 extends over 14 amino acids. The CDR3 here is CASSNRPGYNEQFF. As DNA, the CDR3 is TGTGCCAGCAGTAACAGACCGGGTTACAATGAGCAGTTCTTC.

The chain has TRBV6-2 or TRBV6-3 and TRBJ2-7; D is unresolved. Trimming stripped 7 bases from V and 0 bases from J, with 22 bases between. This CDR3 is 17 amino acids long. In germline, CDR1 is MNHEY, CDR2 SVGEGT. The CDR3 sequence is CASTPREHPRSSYEQYF. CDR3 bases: TGTGCCAGCACCCCCCGCGAACACCCTCGAAGCTCCTACGAGCAGTACTTC.

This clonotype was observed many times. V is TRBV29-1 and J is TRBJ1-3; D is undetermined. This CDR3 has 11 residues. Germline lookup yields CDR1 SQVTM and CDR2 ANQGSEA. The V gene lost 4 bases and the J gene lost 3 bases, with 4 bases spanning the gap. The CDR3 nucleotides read TGCAGCGTTGTGTATGGAAACACCATATATTTT. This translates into CSVVYGNTIYF. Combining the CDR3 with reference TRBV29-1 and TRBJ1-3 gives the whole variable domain SAVISQKPSRDICQRGTSLTIQCQVDSQVTMMFWYRQQPGQSLTLIATANQGSEATYESGFVIDKFPISRPNLTFSTLTVSNMSPEDSSIYLCSVVYGNTIYFGEGSWLTVV.

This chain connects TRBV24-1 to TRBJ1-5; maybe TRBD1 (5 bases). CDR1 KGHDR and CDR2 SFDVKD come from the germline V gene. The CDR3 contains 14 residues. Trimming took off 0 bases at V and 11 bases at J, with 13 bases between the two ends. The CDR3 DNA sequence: TGTGCCACCAGTGATTTGGACAGTGAAGAGACCCAGCATTTT. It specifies CATSDLDSEETQHF.

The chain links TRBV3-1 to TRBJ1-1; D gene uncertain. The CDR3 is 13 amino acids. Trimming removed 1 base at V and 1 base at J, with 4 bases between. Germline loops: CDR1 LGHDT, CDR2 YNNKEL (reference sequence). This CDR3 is CASSQVGNTEAFF. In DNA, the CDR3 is TGTGCCAGCAGCCAAGTAGGGAACACTGAAGCTTTCTTT.

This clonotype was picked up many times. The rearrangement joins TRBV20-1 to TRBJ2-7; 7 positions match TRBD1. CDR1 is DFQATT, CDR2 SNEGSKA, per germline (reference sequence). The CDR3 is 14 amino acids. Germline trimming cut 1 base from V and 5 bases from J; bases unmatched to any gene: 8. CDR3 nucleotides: TGCAGTGCTAGAGCTCGACAGGGAAACGACGAGCAGTACTTC. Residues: CSARARQGNDEQYF.

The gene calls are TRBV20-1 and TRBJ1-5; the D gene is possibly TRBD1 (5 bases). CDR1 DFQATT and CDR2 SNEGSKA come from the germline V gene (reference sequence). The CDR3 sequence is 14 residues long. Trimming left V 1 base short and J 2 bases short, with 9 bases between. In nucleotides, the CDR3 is TGCAGTGCTAGAGCAGGGTTGCGCAATCAGCCCCAGCATTTT. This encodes CSARAGLRNQPQHF.

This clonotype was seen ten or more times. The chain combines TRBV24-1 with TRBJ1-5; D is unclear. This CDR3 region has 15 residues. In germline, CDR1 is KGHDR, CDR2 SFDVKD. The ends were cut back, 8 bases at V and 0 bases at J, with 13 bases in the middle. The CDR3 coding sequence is TGTGCCACCATTGTTAGATATTATAGCAATCAGCCCCAGCATTTT. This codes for CATIVRYYSNQPQHF.

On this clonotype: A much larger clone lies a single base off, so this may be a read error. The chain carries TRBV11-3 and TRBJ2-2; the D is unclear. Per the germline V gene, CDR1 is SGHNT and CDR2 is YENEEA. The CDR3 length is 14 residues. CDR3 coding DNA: TGTGCCAGCCGCTTAGTTCCAGACACCGGGGAGCTGTTTTTT. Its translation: CASRLVPDTGELFF.